This passage covers 17 T cell receptor beta chains from one sample sequenced in a study of cytomegalovirus exposure and HLA in healthy donors. With 60 Vbeta and 13 Jbeta primers, the PCR was carried out. TCRdb's copy holds only in-frame clones and misses some; the assay was immunoSEQ multiplex PCR. The table includes about 120,000 clones, around four fifths detected once. Material: PBMCs. All receptors derive from a man aged 60-69 years in good health and CMV-seropositive.

The rearrangement links TRBV2 to TRBJ1-2; 7 nucleotides line up with TRBD1. The CDR3 has 11 residues. The germline V gene encodes CDR1 SNHLY and CDR2 FYNNEI. V shed 6 bases, J shed 8 bases, and the junction held 3 bases outside the gene matches. CDR3 DNA sequence: TGTGCCAGCAGCGACAGGGAGGGCTACACCTTC. Amino acids: CASSDREGYTF.

This clone was observed a few times. The chain carries TRBV10-1 and TRBJ1-2, with D maybe TRBD1 (6 bases). The CDR3 consists of 16 residues. Trimming cost V 4 bases and J 4 bases, with 19 bases left between them. Germline CDR1 WNHNN, CDR2 SYGVQD (reference sequence). CDR3 loop: CASSGTGTPSFYGYTF. CDR3 sequence (DNA): TGCGCCAGCAGTGGGACCGGGACACCAAGCTTCTATGGCTACACCTTC.

The chain links TRBV29-1 to TRBJ2-7, with unresolved D. There are 13 residues in the CDR3. V lost 4 bases to trimming and J lost 5 bases, with 15 bases between them. Per the germline V gene, CDR1 is SQVTM and CDR2 is ANQGSEA. The CDR3 bases are TGCAGCGTTGCCGTTGGGTTGGGCCACGAGCAGTACTTC. Encoded protein: CSVAVGLGHEQYF.

This clone has only a few counts. This chain connects TRBV7-9 to TRBJ1-1; tentative D call: TRBD1 (5 bases). Germline V gene data show CDR1 as SEHNR and CDR2 as FQNEAQ (reference sequence). V lost 6 bases to trimming and J lost 11 bases, with 19 bases between them. This CDR3 has 13 amino acids. In DNA form, the CDR3 reads TGTGCCAGCAGTTATCGTGGGGGGGTTGAGGCTTTCTTT. Its translation: CASSYRGGVEAFF.

This clone was counted a single time. J is TRBJ1-6 and V is TRBV10-3; D is unresolved. CDR3 length equals 14 residues. The V end was cut by 6 bases, the J end by 3 bases, with 9 bases between. Germline assignment: CDR1 ENHRY and CDR2 SYGVKD. The CDR3 is CAIRAFVYNSPLHF. CDR3 DNA: TGTGCCATCAGGGCATTCGTCTATAATTCACCCCTCCACTTT.

J is TRBJ2-2 and V is TRBV10-3; TRBD1 matches at 10 bases. Unmatched junction bases numbered 7, after V lost 6 bases and J lost 0 bases. The length of the CDR3 is 17 residues. The germline V gene encodes CDR1 ENHRY and CDR2 SYGVKD. The CDR3 loop is CAIRPGQGKSNTGELFF. The CDR3 coding sequence is TGTGCCATCAGGCCGGGACAGGGGAAATCGAACACCGGGGAGCTGTTTTTT.

CDR3 sequence reads: CAISDGRAGAYEQYF. CDR3 DNA: TGTGCCATCAGTGATGGGCGAGCGGGCGCCTACGAGCAGTACTTC. This chain uses TRBV10-3 with TRBJ2-7; TRBD2 might be the D (6 bases). CDR1 and CDR2 from the germline V gene are ENHRY and SYGVKD. This CDR3 is 15 amino acids long. Trimming took off 3 bases at V and 2 bases at J, with 14 bases between the two ends.

J is TRBJ2-2 and V is TRBV5-4, with 16 bases matching TRBD2. The length of the CDR3 is 19 residues. J lost 6 bases, V lost 5 bases, and 13 bases had no gene match. In germline, CDR1 is SGHNT, CDR2 YYREEE (reference sequence). The CDR3 protein is CASSPTPGTSGRAAGELFF. As DNA, the CDR3 is TGTGCCAGCAGTCCAACCCCCGGGACTAGCGGGAGGGCCGCCGGGGAGCTGTTTTTT.

V is TRBV23-1 and J is TRBJ1-2; D is undetermined. TRBV23-1 has ORF status, its function being uncertain. The CDR3 is 14 residues long. V dropped 9 bases and J dropped 6 bases, with 20 bases sitting between them. The CDR3 DNA reads TGCGCCAGACTGGTCCCGGGTATAGTCCATGGCTACACCTTC. Protein: CARLVPGIVHGYTF.

The chain combines TRBV23-1 with TRBJ2-1; possibly TRBD2 for D (6 bases). TRBV23-1 is identified as an open reading frame with a role that is uncertain. The CDR3 spans 17 residues. The V end was cut by 3 bases, the J end by 6 bases, with 21 bases between. The CDR3 DNA reads TGCGCCAGCAGTCAGGCTAAGGAGGGCAAGGTGAGCAATGAGCAGTTCTTC. Its translation is CASSQAKEGKVSNEQFF.

The chain employs TRBV5-1 and TRBJ2-7; no definite D call. This CDR3 contains 15 residues. Per germline, CDR1 SGHRS and CDR2 YFSETQ. V was cut by 3 bases and J by 7 bases, with 20 bases left in between. CDR3 loop: CASSSLGQPVWEQYF. CDR3 nucleotide sequence: TGCGCCAGCAGCTCCCTAGGCCAGCCGGTATGGGAGCAGTACTTC.

In DNA, the CDR3 is TGCGCCAGCAGCCGTGGGACTATTCCAGATACGCAGTATTTT. Translating it yields CASSRGTIPDTQYF. The chain has TRBV5-1 and TRBJ2-3; 7 bases line up with TRBD2. Germline lookup yields CDR1 SGHRS and CDR2 YFSETQ. V was clipped by 4 bases and J by 4 bases; unmatched bases: 6. There are 14 residues in the CDR3. Using reference TRBV5-1 and TRBJ2-3 for the parts outside the CDR3, the full variable domain is KAGVTQTPRYLIKTRGQQVTLSCSPISGHRSVSWYQQTPGQGLQFLFEYFSETQRNKGNFPGRFSGRQFSNSRSEMNVSTLELGDSALYLCASSRGTIPDTQYFGPGTRLTVL.

CDR3 protein: CASSLEGPTGAFSYEQYF. The CDR3 region has the DNA TGCGCCAGCAGCTTGGAAGGACCGACAGGGGCCTTCTCCTACGAGCAGTACTTC. This chain joins TRBV5-1 and TRBJ2-7; 8 nucleotides agree with TRBD1. The CDR3 has 18 amino acids. CDR1 and CDR2 from the germline V gene are SGHRS and YFSETQ. V lost 0 bases and J lost 0; bases outside the gene matches: 11.

The gene calls are TRBV6-1 and TRBJ1-1, with D maybe TRBD1 (5 bases). The germline V gene has CDR1 MNHNS and CDR2 SASEGT. The CDR3 has 16 residues. Trimming left V 4 bases short and J 7 bases short, with 22 bases between. The CDR3 here is CASSAEGPRGRSEAFF. In DNA form, the CDR3 reads TGTGCCAGCAGTGCAGAGGGACCCCGAGGGAGGAGTGAAGCTTTCTTT.

The chain recombines TRBV4-1 with TRBJ2-3, with D possibly TRBD2 on 5 matching bases. The CDR3 has 13 residues. Per germline, CDR1 MGHRA and CDR2 YSYEKL. V lost 8 bases and J lost 2, with 11 bases in between. DNA of the CDR3: TGCGCCAGCGCACGAGGGATCACAGATACGCAGTATTTT. Amino acid sequence: CASARGITDTQYF.

In this sample, this clone turned up a few times. The rearrangement links TRBV9 to TRBJ2-7; D is unclear. CDR3 size: 12 residues. Germline CDR1 SGDLS, CDR2 YYNGEE. The V end lost 0 bases, the J end lost 7 bases, and 8 bases lay between the germline ends. CDR3 sequence: CASSVALGEQYF. In DNA form, the CDR3 reads TGTGCCAGCAGCGTAGCCCTAGGAGAGCAGTACTTC.

The V gene is TRBV11-3, the J gene TRBJ2-1; 9 positions match TRBD1. CDR3 length equals 14 residues. Trimming cost V 5 bases and J 3 bases; bases outside gene matches: 2. CDR1 and CDR2 from the germline V gene are SGHNT and YENEEA. In nucleotides, the CDR3 is TGTGCCAGCAGCCGGACAGGGGACTACAATGAGCAGTTCTTC. Its protein product is CASSRTGDYNEQFF.